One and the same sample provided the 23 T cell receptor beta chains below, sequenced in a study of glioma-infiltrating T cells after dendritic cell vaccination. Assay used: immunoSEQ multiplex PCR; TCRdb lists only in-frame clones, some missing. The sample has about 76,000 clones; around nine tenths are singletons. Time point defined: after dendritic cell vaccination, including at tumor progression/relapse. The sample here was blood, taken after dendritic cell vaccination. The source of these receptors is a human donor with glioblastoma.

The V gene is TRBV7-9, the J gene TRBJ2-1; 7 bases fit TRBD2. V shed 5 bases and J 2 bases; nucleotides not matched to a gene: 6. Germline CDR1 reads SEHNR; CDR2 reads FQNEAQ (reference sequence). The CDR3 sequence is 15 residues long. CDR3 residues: CASSQRGVPYNEQFF. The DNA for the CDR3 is TGTGCCAGCAGCCAACGGGGGGTCCCCTACAATGAGCAGTTCTTC.

The CDR3 is CASSPLTGGSYEQYF. CDR3 DNA sequence: TGCGCCAGCAGCCCCCTTACGGGGGGTTCCTACGAGCAGTACTTC. This chain connects TRBV4-1 to TRBJ2-7; TRBD2 matches 7 bases. The CDR3 length is 15 residues. V lost 4 bases, J lost 1 base, and 7 bases stayed unmatched. CDR1 is MGHRA and CDR2 is YSYEKL in the germline V gene.

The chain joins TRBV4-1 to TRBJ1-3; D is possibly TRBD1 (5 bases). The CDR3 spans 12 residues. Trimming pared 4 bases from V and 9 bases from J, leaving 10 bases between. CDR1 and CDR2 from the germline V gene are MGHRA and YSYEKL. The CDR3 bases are TGCGCCAGCAGCCCCCCGGGGGGCACCATATATTTT. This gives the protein CASSPPGGTIYF.

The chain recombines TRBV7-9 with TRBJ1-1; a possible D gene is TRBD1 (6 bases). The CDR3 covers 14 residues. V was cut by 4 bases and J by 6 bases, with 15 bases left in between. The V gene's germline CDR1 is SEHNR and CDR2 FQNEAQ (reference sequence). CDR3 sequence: CASSYLQGSAEAFF. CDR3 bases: TGTGCCAGCAGCTACTTACAGGGTTCAGCTGAAGCTTTCTTT.

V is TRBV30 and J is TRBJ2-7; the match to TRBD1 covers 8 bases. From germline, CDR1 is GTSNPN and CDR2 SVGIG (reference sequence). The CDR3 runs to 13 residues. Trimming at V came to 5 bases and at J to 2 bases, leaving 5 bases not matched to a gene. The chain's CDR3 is CAWQQGVPYEQYF. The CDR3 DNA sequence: TGTGCCTGGCAACAGGGGGTACCCTACGAGCAGTACTTC.

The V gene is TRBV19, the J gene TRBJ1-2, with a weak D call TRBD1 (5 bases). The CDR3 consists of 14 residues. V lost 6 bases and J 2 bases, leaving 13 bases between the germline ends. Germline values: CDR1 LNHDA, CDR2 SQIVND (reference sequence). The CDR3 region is CASRSLGGNYGYTF. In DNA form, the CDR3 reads TGTGCCAGTAGATCTCTGGGGGGGAACTATGGCTACACCTTC.

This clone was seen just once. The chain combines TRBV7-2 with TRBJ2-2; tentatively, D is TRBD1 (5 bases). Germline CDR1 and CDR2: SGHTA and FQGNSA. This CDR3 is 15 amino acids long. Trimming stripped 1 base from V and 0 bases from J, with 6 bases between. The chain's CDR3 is CASSLGQTNTGELFF. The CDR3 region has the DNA TGTGCCAGCAGCTTAGGACAGACGAACACCGGGGAGCTGTTTTTT.

CDR3 protein: CASSYQREGQPQHF. The CDR3, as DNA: TGTGCCAGCAGTTATCAGAGGGAGGGGCAGCCCCAGCATTTT. The V call is TRBV6-1, the J call TRBJ1-5, with D perhaps TRBD1 (5 bases). V lost 5 bases and J 7 bases, leaving 15 bases between the germline ends. CDR1 and CDR2 (germline): MNHNS, SASEGT. CDR3 length: 14 residues.

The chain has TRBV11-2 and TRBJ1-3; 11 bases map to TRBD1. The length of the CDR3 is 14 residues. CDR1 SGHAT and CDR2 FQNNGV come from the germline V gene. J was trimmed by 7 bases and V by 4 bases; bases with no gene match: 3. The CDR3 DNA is TGTGCCAGCAGCTACAGGGACAGGGGGAACACCATATATTTT. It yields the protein CASSYRDRGNTIYF.

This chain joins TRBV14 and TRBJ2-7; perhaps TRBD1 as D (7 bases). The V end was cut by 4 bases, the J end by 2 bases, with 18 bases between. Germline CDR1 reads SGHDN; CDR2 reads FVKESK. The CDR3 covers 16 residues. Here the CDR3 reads CASSPKWGRGAYEQYF. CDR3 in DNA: TGTGCCAGCAGCCCAAAGTGGGGCAGGGGGGCCTACGAGCAGTACTTC.

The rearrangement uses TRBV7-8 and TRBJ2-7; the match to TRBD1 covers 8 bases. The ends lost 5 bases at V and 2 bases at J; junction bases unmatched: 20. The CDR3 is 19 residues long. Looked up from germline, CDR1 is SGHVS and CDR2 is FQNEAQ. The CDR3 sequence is CASSPRGWQGALPTYEQYF. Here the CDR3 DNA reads TGTGCCAGCAGCCCCCGAGGTTGGCAGGGGGCCCTTCCTACCTACGAGCAGTACTTC.

CDR3 in DNA: TGTGCCAGCAGTTTATCAGGGGTCTATGGCTACACCTTC. This sequence encodes CASSLSGVYGYTF. The chain couples TRBV27 to TRBJ1-2; D might be TRBD1 (5 bases). The CDR3 contains 13 residues. Germline CDR1 and CDR2: MNHEY and SMNVEV (reference sequence). The V gene lost 0 bases and the J gene lost 4 bases, with 6 bases spanning the gap.

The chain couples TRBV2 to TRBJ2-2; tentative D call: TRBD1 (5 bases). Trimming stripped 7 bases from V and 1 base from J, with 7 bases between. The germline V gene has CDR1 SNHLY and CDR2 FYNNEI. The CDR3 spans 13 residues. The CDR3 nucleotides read TGTGCCAGCAAGGGGCGGAACACCGGGGAGCTGTTTTTT. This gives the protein CASKGRNTGELFF. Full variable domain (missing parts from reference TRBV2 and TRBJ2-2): EPEVTQTPSHQVTQMGQEVILRCVPISNHLYFYWYRQILGQKVEFLVSFYNNEISEKSEIFDDQFSVERPDGSNFTLKIRSTKLEDSAMYFCASKGRNTGELFFGEGSRLTVL.

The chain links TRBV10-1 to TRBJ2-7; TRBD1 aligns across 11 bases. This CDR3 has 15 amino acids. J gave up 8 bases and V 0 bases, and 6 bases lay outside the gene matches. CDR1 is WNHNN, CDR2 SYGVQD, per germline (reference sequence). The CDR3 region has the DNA TGCGCCAGCAGTGAGTCCCGAGGGACAGGGGGTAAGCAGTACTTC. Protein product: CASSESRGTGGKQYF.

CDR3 in DNA: TGTGCCAGCAGCCCCTCGGGGACAGGGGGAGACACTGAAGCTTTCTTT. Its protein product is CASSPSGTGGDTEAFF. The chain is built from TRBV7-9 and TRBJ1-1; TRBD1 matches 11 bases. V lost 5 bases, J lost 3 bases, and 8 bases stayed unmatched. The CDR3 consists of 16 residues. Germline V gene data show CDR1 as SEHNR and CDR2 as FQNEAQ (reference sequence).

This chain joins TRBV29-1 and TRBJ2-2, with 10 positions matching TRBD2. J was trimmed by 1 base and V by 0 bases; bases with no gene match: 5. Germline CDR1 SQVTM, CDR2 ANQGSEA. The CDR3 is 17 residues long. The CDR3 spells CSVEDPSGRGNTGELFF. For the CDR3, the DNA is TGCAGCGTTGAAGACCCTAGCGGGAGAGGGAACACCGGGGAGCTGTTTTTT.

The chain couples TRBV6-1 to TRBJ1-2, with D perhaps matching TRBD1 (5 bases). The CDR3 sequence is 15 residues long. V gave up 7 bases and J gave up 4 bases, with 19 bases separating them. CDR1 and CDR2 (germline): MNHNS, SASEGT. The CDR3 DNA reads TGTGCCAGCACCGGGGGGTTGGGGGGTGGCTATGGCTACACCTTC. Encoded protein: CASTGGLGGGYGYTF.

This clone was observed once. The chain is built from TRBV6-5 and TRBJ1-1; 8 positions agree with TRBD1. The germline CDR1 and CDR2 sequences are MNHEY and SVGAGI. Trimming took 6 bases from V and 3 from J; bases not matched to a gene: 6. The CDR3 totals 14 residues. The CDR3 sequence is CASSPDRVDTEAFF. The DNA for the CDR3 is TGTGCCAGCAGCCCGGACAGGGTGGACACTGAAGCTTTCTTT.

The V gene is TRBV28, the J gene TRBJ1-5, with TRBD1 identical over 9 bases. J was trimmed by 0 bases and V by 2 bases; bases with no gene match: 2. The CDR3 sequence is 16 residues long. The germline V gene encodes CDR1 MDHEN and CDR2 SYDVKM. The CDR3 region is CASSLATGGSNQPQHF. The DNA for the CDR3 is TGTGCCAGCAGTTTAGCGACAGGGGGTAGCAATCAGCCCCAGCATTTT. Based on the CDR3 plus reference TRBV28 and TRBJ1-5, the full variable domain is DVKVTQSSRYLVKRTGEKVFLECVQDMDHENMFWYRQDPGLGLRLIYFSYDVKMKEKGDIPEGYSVSREKKERFSLILESASTNQTSMYLCASSLATGGSNQPQHFGDGTRLSIL.

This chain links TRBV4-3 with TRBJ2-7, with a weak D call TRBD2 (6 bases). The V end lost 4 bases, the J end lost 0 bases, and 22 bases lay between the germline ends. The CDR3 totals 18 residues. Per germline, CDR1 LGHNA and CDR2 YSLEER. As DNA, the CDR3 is TGCGCCAGCAGCCGAAGGGGAGGAATAGCGCTAAACTCCTACGAGCAGTACTTC. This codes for CASSRRGGIALNSYEQYF.

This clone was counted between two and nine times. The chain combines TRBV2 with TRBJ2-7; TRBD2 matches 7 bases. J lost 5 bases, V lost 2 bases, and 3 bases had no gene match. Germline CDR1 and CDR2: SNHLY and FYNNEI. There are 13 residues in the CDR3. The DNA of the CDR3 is TGTGCCAGCAGTGAACGGCGGGGGAACGAGCAGTACTTC. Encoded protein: CASSERRGNEQYF. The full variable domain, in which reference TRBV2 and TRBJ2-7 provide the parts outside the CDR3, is EPEVTQTPSHQVTQMGQEVILRCVPISNHLYFYWYRQILGQKVEFLVSFYNNEISEKSEIFDDQFSVERPDGSNFTLKIRSTKLEDSAMYFCASSERRGNEQYFGPGTRLTVT.

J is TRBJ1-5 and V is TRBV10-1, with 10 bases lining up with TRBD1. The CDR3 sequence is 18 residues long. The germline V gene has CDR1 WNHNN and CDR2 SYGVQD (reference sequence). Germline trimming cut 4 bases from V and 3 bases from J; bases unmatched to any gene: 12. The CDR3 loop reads CASSGWTGGRNHNQPQHF. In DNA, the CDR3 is TGCGCCAGCAGTGGGTGGACAGGGGGTCGAAACCACAATCAGCCCCAGCATTTT.

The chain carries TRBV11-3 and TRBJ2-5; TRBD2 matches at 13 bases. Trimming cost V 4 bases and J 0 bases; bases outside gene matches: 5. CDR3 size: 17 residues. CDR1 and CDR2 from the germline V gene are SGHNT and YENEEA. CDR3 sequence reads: CASSWGTSGTNQETQYF. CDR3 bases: TGTGCCAGCAGCTGGGGGACTAGCGGGACAAACCAAGAGACCCAGTACTTC.